This T cell receptor (beta chain) was observed in a study of breast tumors, draining lymph nodes, adjacent tissues. TCRdb re-derived calls from the multiplex PCR reads in MiXCR, one entry per CDR3 protein. This sample yields 150,000 to 200,000 distinct CDR3 sequences, of which roughly 30% are seen a single time; 4.3% belongs to the top ten. The germline CDR1 and CDR2 sequences are PRHDT and FYEKMQ (reference sequence). The CDR3 runs to 15 residues. The V end lost 2 bases, the J end lost 9 bases, and 14 bases lay between the germline ends. Axillary draining lymph nodes of breast cancer patients supplied the node samples.

What was sequenced was axillary lymph node tissue. The chain has TRBV13 and TRBJ1-6, with D unclear. The receptor was derived from a female donor with breast cancer. Some clones in this sample may be carry-over from other donors' samples. The CDR3 here is CASSLLSMGSSPLHF. DNA of the CDR3: TGTGCCAGCAGCTTATTAAGCATGGGAAGTTCACCCCTCCACTTT.